This T cell receptor beta chain was identified during a study of blood T cells in healthy people across ages. Study-wide results and limits: Per million T cells, the diversity of TCR beta decreased roughly linearly as age advanced.

Peripheral blood from each donor was collected in a volume of approximately 10 milliliters. Through a sample-barcoded 5' primer and a J-beta primer mix, a second PCR was run for about 6 to 11 cycles. TCRdb redid the calling of the 5' RACE reads with MiXCR, one entry per CDR3 protein. The repertoire includes fewer than 600,000 distinct CDR3 sequences, roughly a quarter of them detected once, and approximately 3.7% sits in the top ten. Germline CDR1 is SGHAT and CDR2 is FQNNGV. This CDR3 has 16 amino acids. After removal of 1 base from V and 5 bases from J, the junction contained 10 bases not matched to a gene. About this clonotype itself: The antigen is unknown.

The same data also went into a second study, on T cells of mothers and their children.

Sequencing was carried out using blood. V usage is TRBV11-2 and J usage is TRBJ2-5; 7 bases line up with TRBD1. The clonotype was recovered from a boy aged 2 to 10 in good health. The CDR3 spells CASSLAGSGGLETQYF. The CDR3 nucleotides are TGTGCCAGCAGCTTAGCCGGGTCAGGGGGTCTGGAGACCCAGTACTTC. Filled out from reference TRBV11-2 and TRBJ2-5, the complete variable domain reads EAGVAQSPRYKIIEKRQSVAFWCNPISGHATLYWYQQILGQGPKLLIQFQNNGVVDDSQLPKDRFSAERLKGVDSTLKIQPAKLEDSAVYLCASSLAGSGGLETQYFGPGTRLLVL.